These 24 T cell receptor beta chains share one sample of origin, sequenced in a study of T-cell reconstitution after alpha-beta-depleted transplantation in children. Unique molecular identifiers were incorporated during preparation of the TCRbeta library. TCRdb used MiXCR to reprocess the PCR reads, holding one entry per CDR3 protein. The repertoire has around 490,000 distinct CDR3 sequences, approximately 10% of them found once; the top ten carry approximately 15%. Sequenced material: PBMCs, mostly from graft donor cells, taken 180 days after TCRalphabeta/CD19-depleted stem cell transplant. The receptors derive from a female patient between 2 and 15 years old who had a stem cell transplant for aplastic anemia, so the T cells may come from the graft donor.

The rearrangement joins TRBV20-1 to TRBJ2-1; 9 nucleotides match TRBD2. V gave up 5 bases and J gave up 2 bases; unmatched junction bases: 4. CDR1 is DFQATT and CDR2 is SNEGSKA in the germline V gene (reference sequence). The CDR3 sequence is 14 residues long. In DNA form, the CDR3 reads TGCAGTGCTGGTAGCGGGGGTGCCTACAATGAGCAGTTCTTC. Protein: CSAGSGGAYNEQFF.

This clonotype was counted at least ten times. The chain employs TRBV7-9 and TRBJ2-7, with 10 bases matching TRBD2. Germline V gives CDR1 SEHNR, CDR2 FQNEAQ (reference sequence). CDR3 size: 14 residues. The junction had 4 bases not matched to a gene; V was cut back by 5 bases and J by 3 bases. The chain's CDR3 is CASSRLAGDYEQYF. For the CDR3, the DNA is TGTGCCAGCAGCAGACTAGCGGGTGACTACGAGCAGTACTTC. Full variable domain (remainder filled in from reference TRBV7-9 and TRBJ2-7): DTGVSQNPRHKITKRGQNVTFRCDPISEHNRLYWYRQTLGQGPEFLTYFQNEAQLEKSRLLSDRFSAERPKGSFSTLEIQRTEQGDSAMYLCASSRLAGDYEQYFGPGTRLTVT.

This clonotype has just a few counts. The CDR3 region is CASSYLGLPSSYNEQFF. CDR3 nucleotide sequence: TGTGCCAGCAGCTATTTGGGACTACCCAGCTCCTACAATGAGCAGTTCTTC. V usage is TRBV7-3 and J usage is TRBJ2-1; the match to TRBD2 covers 7 bases. CDR3 size: 17 residues. Germline assignment: CDR1 SGHTA and CDR2 FQGTGA. The V gene end was trimmed by 4 bases and the J gene end by 0 bases; junction bases not matched to a gene: 9.

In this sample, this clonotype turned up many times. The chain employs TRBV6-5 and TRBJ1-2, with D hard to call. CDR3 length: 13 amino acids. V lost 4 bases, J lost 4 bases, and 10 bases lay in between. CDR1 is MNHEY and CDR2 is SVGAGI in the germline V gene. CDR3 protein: CASSSGIVYGYTF. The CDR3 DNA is TGTGCCAGCAGTTCGGGGATCGTCTATGGCTACACCTTC.

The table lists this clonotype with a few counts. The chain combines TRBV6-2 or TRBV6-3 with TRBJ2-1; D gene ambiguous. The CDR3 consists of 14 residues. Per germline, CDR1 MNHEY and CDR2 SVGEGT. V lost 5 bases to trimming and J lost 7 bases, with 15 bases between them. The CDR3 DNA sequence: TGTGCCAGCAGTGCCAGCCCCCTCCTTAATGAGCAGTTCTTC. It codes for CASSASPLLNEQFF.

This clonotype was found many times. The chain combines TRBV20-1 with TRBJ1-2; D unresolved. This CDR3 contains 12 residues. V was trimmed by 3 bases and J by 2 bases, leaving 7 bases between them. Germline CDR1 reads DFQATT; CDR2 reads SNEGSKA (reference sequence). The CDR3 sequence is CSARPGNYGYTF. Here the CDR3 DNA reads TGCAGTGCTAGGCCAGGCAACTATGGCTACACCTTC.

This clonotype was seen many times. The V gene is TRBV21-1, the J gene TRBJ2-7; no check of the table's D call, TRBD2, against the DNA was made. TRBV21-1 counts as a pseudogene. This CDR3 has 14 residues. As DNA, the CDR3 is TGTGCCAGCAACCATGGGACGGGAGGGGACGAGCAGTACGTC. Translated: CASNHGTGGDEQYV.

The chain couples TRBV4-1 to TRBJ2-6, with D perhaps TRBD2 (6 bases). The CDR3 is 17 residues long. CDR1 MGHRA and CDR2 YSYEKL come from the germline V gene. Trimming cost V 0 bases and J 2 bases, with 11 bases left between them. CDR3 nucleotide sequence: TGCGCCAGCAGCCAAGATGCCGGCGGGACTGGGGCCAACGTCCTGACTTTC. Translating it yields CASSQDAGGTGANVLTF.

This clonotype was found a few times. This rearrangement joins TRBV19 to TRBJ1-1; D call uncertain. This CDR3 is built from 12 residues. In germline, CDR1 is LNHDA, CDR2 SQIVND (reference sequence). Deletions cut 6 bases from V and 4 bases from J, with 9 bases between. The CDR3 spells CASSDLGTEAFF. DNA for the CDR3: TGTGCCAGTAGCGACCTGGGCACTGAAGCTTTCTTT.

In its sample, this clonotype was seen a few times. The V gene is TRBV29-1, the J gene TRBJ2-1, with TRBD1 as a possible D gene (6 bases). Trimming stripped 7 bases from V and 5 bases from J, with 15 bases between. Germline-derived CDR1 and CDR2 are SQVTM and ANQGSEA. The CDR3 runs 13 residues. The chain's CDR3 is CSAKGSGDNEQFF. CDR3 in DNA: TGCAGCGCCAAAGGGTCAGGGGACAATGAGCAGTTCTTC.

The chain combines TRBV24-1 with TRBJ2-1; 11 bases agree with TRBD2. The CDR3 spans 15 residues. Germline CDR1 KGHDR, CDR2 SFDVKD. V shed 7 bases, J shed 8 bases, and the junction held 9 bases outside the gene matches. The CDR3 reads CATSQTSGSVHEQFF. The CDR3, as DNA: TGTGCCACCAGCCAAACTAGCGGGAGTGTCCATGAGCAGTTCTTC.

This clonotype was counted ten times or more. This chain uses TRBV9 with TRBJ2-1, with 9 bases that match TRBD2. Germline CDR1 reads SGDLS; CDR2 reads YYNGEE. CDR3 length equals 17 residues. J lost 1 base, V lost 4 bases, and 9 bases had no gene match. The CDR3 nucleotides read TGTGCCAGCAGCTTTCTGCCTACTAGCGGGTCCTACAATGAGCAGTTCTTC. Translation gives CASSFLPTSGSYNEQFF.

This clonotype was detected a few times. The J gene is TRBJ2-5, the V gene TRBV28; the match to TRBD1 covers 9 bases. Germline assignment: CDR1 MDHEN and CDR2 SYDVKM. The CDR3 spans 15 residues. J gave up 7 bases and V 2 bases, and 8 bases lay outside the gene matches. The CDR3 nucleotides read TGTGCCAGCAGTTTAGCCGGACAGGGGACGGTGACCCAGTACTTC. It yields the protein CASSLAGQGTVTQYF.

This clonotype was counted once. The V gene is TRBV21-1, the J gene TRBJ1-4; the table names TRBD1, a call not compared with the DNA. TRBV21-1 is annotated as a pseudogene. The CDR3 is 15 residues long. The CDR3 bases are TGTGCCAGCAGCATCTACAGGTCGAGTAGTGAAAAACTGTTTTTT. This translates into CASSIYRSSSEKLFF.

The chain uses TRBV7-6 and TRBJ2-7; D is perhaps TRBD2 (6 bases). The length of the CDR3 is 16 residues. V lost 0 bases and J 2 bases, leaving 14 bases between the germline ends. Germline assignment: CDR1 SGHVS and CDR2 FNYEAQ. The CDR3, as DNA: TGTGCCAGCAGCTTAGCACGGGACTTCCTTACCTACGAGCAGTACTTC. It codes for CASSLARDFLTYEQYF. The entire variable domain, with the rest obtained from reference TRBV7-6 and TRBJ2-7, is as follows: GAGVSQSPRYKVTKRGQDVALRCDPISGHVSLYWYRQALGQGPEFLTYFNYEAQQDKSGLPNDRFSAERPEGSISTLTIQRTEQRDSAMYRCASSLARDFLTYEQYFGPGTRLTVT.

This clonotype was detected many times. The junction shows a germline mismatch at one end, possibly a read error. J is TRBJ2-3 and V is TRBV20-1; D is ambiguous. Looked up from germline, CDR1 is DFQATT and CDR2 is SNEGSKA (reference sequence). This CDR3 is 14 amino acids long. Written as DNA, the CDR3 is TGCAGCGCTACGTCACGGATTAGCACAGATACGCAGTATTTT. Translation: CSATSRISTDTQYF.

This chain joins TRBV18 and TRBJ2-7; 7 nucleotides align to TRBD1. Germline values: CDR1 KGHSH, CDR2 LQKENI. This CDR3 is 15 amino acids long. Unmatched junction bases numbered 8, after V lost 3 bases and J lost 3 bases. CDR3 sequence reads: CASSPDRVEVYEQYF. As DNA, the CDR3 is TGTGCCAGCTCACCCGACAGGGTAGAAGTCTACGAGCAGTACTTC.

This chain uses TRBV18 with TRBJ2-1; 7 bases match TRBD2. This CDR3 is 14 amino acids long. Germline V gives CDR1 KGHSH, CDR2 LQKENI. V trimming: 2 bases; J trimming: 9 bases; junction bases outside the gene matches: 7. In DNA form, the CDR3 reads TGTGCCAGCTCACCAGCCGGGAGGTATACTGAGCAGTTCTTC. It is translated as CASSPAGRYTEQFF.

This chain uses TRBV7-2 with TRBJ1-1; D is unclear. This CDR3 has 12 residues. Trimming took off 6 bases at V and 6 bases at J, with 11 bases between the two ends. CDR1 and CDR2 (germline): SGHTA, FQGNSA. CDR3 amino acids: CASSLIWSEAFF. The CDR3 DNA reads TGTGCCAGCAGTCTGATTTGGTCTGAAGCTTTCTTT. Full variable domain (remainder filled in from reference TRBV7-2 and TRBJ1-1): GAGVSQSPSNKVTEKGKDVELRCDPISGHTALYWYRQSLGQGLEFLIYFQGNSAPDKSGLPSDRFSAERTGGSVSTLTIQRTQQEDSAVYLCASSLIWSEAFFGQGTRLTVV.

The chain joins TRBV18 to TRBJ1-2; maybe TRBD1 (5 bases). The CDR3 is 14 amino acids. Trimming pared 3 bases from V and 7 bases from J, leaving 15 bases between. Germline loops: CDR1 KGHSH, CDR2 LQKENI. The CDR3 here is CASSPDPGQIGYTF. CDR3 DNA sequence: TGTGCCAGCTCACCGGACCCAGGGCAGATTGGCTACACCTTC.

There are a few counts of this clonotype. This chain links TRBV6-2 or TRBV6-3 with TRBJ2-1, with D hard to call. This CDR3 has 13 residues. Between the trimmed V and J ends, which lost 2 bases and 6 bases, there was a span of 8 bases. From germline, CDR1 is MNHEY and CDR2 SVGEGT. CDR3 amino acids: CASSYRRLNEQFF. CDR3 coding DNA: TGTGCCAGCAGTTACCGCAGGCTCAATGAGCAGTTCTTC.

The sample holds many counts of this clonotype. The CDR3 sequence: CASSPSGGGELFF. The CDR3 coding sequence is TGTGCCAGCAGTCCATCTGGAGGCGGGGAGCTGTTTTTT. The rearrangement uses TRBV12-3 or TRBV12-4 and TRBJ2-2; a weak D match, TRBD2 (5 bases). V was trimmed by 5 bases and J by 7 bases, leaving 11 bases between them. This CDR3 spans 13 amino acids.

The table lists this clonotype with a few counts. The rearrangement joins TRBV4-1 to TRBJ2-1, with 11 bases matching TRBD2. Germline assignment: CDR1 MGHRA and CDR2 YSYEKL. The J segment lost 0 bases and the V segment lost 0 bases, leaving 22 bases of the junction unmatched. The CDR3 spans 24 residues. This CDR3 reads CASSQDGRIAGGPRGRHSYNEQFF. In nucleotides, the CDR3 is TGCGCCAGCAGCCAAGATGGGAGAATAGCGGGAGGGCCACGGGGACGTCACTCCTACAATGAGCAGTTCTTC.

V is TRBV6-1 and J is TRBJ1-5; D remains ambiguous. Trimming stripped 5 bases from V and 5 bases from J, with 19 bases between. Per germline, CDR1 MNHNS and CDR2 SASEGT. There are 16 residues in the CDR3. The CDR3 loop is CASSTHQRNWDQPQHF. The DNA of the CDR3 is TGTGCCAGCAGTACACACCAAAGAAACTGGGATCAGCCCCAGCATTTT.